Shown below are 27 T cell receptor beta chains from a single sample sequenced in a study of blood T cell repertoires in COVID-19. Generated by immunoSEQ multiplex PCR, the TCRdb table keeps only in-frame clones and is missing some. The sample has 270,000 or so clones, approximately 87% seen once. Sequenced: peripheral blood. These receptors were obtained from a woman under 40 with COVID-19, enrolled during active disease.

The chain combines TRBV28 with TRBJ1-5; 8 nucleotides agree with TRBD1. V shed 6 bases, J shed 6 bases, and the junction held 7 bases outside the gene matches. There are 14 residues in the CDR3. Germline V CDR1 and CDR2: MDHEN, SYDVKM. This CDR3 reads CASRIGTGGQPQHF. CDR3 nucleotide sequence: TGTGCCAGCAGGATTGGGACAGGTGGTCAGCCCCAGCATTTT. Drawing the rest from reference TRBV28 and TRBJ1-5, the complete variable domain is DVKVTQSSRYLVKRTGEKVFLECVQDMDHENMFWYRQDPGLGLRLIYFSYDVKMKEKGDIPEGYSVSREKKERFSLILESASTNQTSMYLCASRIGTGGQPQHFGDGTRLSIL.

This chain links TRBV3-1 (or the pseudogene TRBV3-2) with TRBJ1-3; 8 bases line up with TRBD1. The CDR3 sequence is 16 residues long. The germline V gene encodes CDR1 LGHDT and CDR2 YNNKEL (reference sequence). Trimming at V came to 1 base and at J to 3 bases, leaving 5 bases not matched to a gene. Written as DNA, the CDR3 is TGTGCCAGCAGCCAAGGGGACAGGAGACTTGGAAACACCATATATTTT. Protein product: CASSQGDRRLGNTIYF.

The CDR3: CARGPSEQYF. DNA of the CDR3: TGCGCCAGGGGGCCCTCCGAGCAGTACTTC. The chain uses TRBV10-2 and TRBJ2-7; D possibly corresponds to TRBD1 (5 bases). The CDR3 sequence is 10 residues long. Germline V CDR1 and CDR2: WSHSY, SAAADI. Trimming shortened V by 9 bases and J by 6 bases, and 9 bases separated the two germline ends.

The chain uses TRBV7-2 and TRBJ2-1; 8 bases are a match to TRBD2. The CDR3 length is 14 residues. With 10 bases clipped from V and 4 bases from J, the junction kept 9 bases outside the gene matches. CDR1 and CDR2 (germline): SGHTA, FQGNSA. The CDR3 protein is CATQLAGRYNEQFF. The CDR3 nucleotides read TGTGCCACCCAATTAGCGGGGAGATACAATGAGCAGTTCTTC.

The V call is TRBV6-2 or TRBV6-3, the J call TRBJ2-7; 10 bases align to TRBD2. The CDR3 is made up of 16 amino acids. The V and J ends lost 0 bases and 0 bases, in that order; junction bases with no gene match: 2. CDR1 is MNHEY, CDR2 SVGEGT, per germline. This chain's CDR3 is CASSYSPSGGSYEQYF. The CDR3, as DNA: TGTGCCAGCAGTTACTCGCCTAGCGGGGGCTCCTACGAGCAGTACTTC.

The chain joins TRBV4-1 to TRBJ1-2, with 9 bases that match TRBD1. V dropped 4 bases and J dropped 8; count of bases not matched to a gene: 8. The germline CDR1 and CDR2 sequences are MGHRA and YSYEKL. The CDR3 is made up of 14 amino acids. CDR3 sequence reads: CASSPKRGQGGYTF. The CDR3, as DNA: TGCGCCAGCAGCCCAAAGAGGGGACAGGGAGGCTACACCTTC.

The gene calls are TRBV28 and TRBJ2-1; TRBD2 matches 9 bases. CDR1 and CDR2 from the germline V gene are MDHEN and SYDVKM. The V and J ends lost 6 bases and 4 bases, in that order; junction bases with no gene match: 1. The CDR3 loop spans 13 amino acids. The CDR3 protein is CASRTSGYNEQFF. The CDR3 DNA reads TGTGCCAGCAGGACTAGCGGATACAATGAGCAGTTCTTC.

This chain joins TRBV19 and TRBJ2-6; TRBD1 matches at 8 bases. Germline-derived CDR1 and CDR2 are LNHDA and SQIVND (reference sequence). V gave up 2 bases and J gave up 9 bases; unmatched junction bases: 6. CDR3 size: 15 residues. The CDR3 DNA sequence: TGTGCCAGTAGTATAAACAGGGGGTCGTTCAACGTCCTGACTTTC. Its translation: CASSINRGSFNVLTF.

The genes are TRBV5-1 and TRBJ2-5, with 7 bases matching TRBD1. The CDR3 length is 18 residues. CDR1 SGHRS and CDR2 YFSETQ come from the germline V gene. V was pared by 4 bases and J by 0 bases, with 15 bases of the junction left unmatched. Here the CDR3 reads CASSNGPPGQLNQETQYF. The CDR3 nucleotides are TGCGCCAGCAGCAACGGGCCCCCGGGACAGCTGAACCAAGAGACCCAGTACTTC.

The CDR3 protein is CASSQVGESYTF. CDR3 in DNA: TGCGCCAGCAGCCAAGTCGGGGAAAGCTACACCTTC. The V and J genes are TRBV4-1 and TRBJ1-2; no clear D. Trimming pared 1 base from V and 9 bases from J, leaving 9 bases between. CDR1 is MGHRA and CDR2 is YSYEKL in the germline V gene. This CDR3 region has 12 residues.

A few counts support this clone. CDR3 sequence reads: CASSRDRVEPQHF. The CDR3 DNA reads TGTGCCAGCAGCCGGGACAGGGTTGAGCCCCAGCATTTT. The chain links TRBV5-8 to TRBJ1-5, with 9 bases fitting TRBD1. Germline CDR1 SGHTS, CDR2 YDEGEE. This CDR3 contains 13 residues. J was trimmed by 8 bases and V by 4 bases; bases with no gene match: 4.

This clone has a single count. The chain links TRBV19 to TRBJ1-5; 9 nucleotides match TRBD1. CDR1 and CDR2 (germline): LNHDA, SQIVND (reference sequence). V gave up 3 bases and J gave up 6 bases; unmatched junction bases: 6. This CDR3 spans 15 amino acids. This CDR3 reads CASSITGTGSQPQHF. CDR3 in DNA: TGTGCCAGTAGTATTACCGGGACAGGGTCTCAGCCCCAGCATTTT.

This chain connects TRBV11-2 to TRBJ1-1, with unresolved D. Germline lookup yields CDR1 SGHAT and CDR2 FQNNGV. There are 15 residues in the CDR3. The ends were cut back, 0 bases at V and 1 base at J, with 9 bases in the middle. In DNA form, the CDR3 reads TGTGCCAGCAGCTTAGAAGGGAGGGAGAACACTGAAGCTTTCTTT. This sequence encodes CASSLEGRENTEAFF.

The rearrangement links TRBV5-1 to TRBJ1-6; possible D gene TRBD1, 6 bases. The length of the CDR3 is 17 residues. V lost 0 bases to trimming and J lost 8 bases, with 18 bases between them. Germline CDR1 reads SGHRS; CDR2 reads YFSETQ. In DNA, the CDR3 is TGCGCCAGCAGCTTGGCCCCCGCACAGGGTTGGGATTCACCCCTCCACTTT. Protein product: CASSLAPAQGWDSPLHF.

The rearrangement joins TRBV28 to TRBJ1-1; TRBD1 matches 9 bases. Germline CDR1 and CDR2: MDHEN and SYDVKM. This CDR3 comprises 15 residues. Trimming removed 5 bases from V and 1 base from J; junction bases left unmatched: 5. CDR3 loop: CASSPDRGTNTEAFF. The CDR3 DNA reads TGTGCCAGCAGTCCCGACAGGGGGACGAACACTGAAGCTTTCTTT.

The CDR3 protein is CASSLGSVPSTDTQYF. In nucleotides, the CDR3 is TGTGCCAGCAGCTTAGGTTCAGTCCCTAGCACAGATACGCAGTATTTT. This chain links TRBV7-2 with TRBJ2-3; D is uncertain. Trimming left V 1 base short and J 0 bases short, with 11 bases between. Germline V gives CDR1 SGHTA, CDR2 FQGNSA. This CDR3 spans 16 amino acids.

The rearrangement joins TRBV5-1 to TRBJ2-3; D possibly corresponds to TRBD2 (5 bases). Trimming removed 3 bases from V and 0 bases from J, with 14 bases in between. CDR3 length: 16 amino acids. CDR1 SGHRS and CDR2 YFSETQ come from the germline V gene. The CDR3: CASSSNSATSTDTQYF. Here the CDR3 DNA reads TGCGCCAGCAGCTCAAATAGCGCAACTAGCACAGATACGCAGTATTTT. Looking up the rest from reference TRBV5-1 and TRBJ2-3 gives the full variable domain: KAGVTQTPRYLIKTRGQQVTLSCSPISGHRSVSWYQQTPGQGLQFLFEYFSETQRNKGNFPGRFSGRQFSNSRSEMNVSTLELGDSALYLCASSSNSATSTDTQYFGPGTRLTVL.

This sequence joins TRBV2 and TRBJ2-1; D possibly corresponds to TRBD2 (7 bases). Germline CDR1 reads SNHLY; CDR2 reads FYNNEI. The CDR3 is made up of 18 amino acids. V lost 4 bases and J lost 5, with 24 bases in between. The CDR3 nucleotides are TGTGCCAGCAGTGGAGCTAGAGGGGGGGCCTGGACAAACAATGAGCAGTTCTTC. Protein sequence: CASSGARGGAWTNNEQFF.

This chain connects TRBV11-3 to TRBJ2-5; TRBD2 agrees at 9 bases. This CDR3 region has 16 residues. Germline V lookup: CDR1 SGHNT, CDR2 YENEEA. Germline trimming cut 1 base from V and 1 base from J; bases unmatched to any gene: 4. The CDR3, as DNA: TGTGCCAGCAGCTTAGTGGCTAGCGGGGCCCAAGAGACCCAGTACTTC. This gives the protein CASSLVASGAQETQYF.

The chain links TRBV12-3 or TRBV12-4 to TRBJ2-7; D is possibly TRBD2 (6 bases). Trimming removed 5 bases at V and 9 bases at J, with 14 bases between. The CDR3 covers 12 residues. The CDR3 here is CASSGGVGGQYF. CDR3 nucleotide sequence: TGTGCCAGCAGTGGTGGGGTCGGGGGGCAGTACTTC.

The chain recombines TRBV25-1 with TRBJ1-2; tentatively, D is TRBD1 (6 bases). The germline gives CDR1 MGHDK, CDR2 SYGVNS. Trimming cost V 4 bases and J 3 bases, with 12 bases left between them. The CDR3 runs to 14 residues. Here the CDR3 DNA reads TGTGCCAGCAGTGTGGGGGGGGCGCACTATGGCTACACCTTC. Encoded protein: CASSVGGAHYGYTF.

The chain has TRBV28 and TRBJ1-6; the D gene is possibly TRBD1 (6 bases). Deletions cut 2 bases from V and 5 bases from J, with 10 bases between. Germline values: CDR1 MDHEN, CDR2 SYDVKM. This CDR3 comprises 15 residues. The CDR3 coding sequence is TGTGCCAGCAGTTTAGGGGGCCCAAATAATTCACCCCTCCACTTT. Protein: CASSLGGPNNSPLHF.

J is TRBJ2-5 and V is TRBV27, with TRBD2 matching over 11 bases. There are 16 residues in the CDR3. In germline, CDR1 is MNHEY, CDR2 SMNVEV (reference sequence). Trimming cost V 4 bases and J 4 bases; bases outside gene matches: 8. The DNA of the CDR3 is TGTGCCAGCAGTTCCCTGACTAGCGGGGTTTCAGAGACCCAGTACTTC. It translates to CASSSLTSGVSETQYF.

V is TRBV4-1 and J is TRBJ2-1; 9 bases agree with TRBD2. Germline V gives CDR1 MGHRA, CDR2 YSYEKL. This CDR3 region has 16 residues. Trimming at V came to 4 bases and at J to 6 bases, leaving 10 bases not matched to a gene. The CDR3 nucleotides read TGCGCCAGCAGCCTACGAGCGGGGGGTAGTTTCAATGAGCAGTTCTTC. This sequence encodes CASSLRAGGSFNEQFF.

This chain connects TRBV21-1 to TRBJ2-5; whether TRBD2, the table's D call, matches the DNA was not checked. TRBV21-1 is deemed a pseudogene. The CDR3 extends over 17 amino acids. CDR3 in amino acids: CASSNLIDSAEGQTQYF. Here the CDR3 DNA reads TGTGCCAGCAGCAATTTGATAGACTCCGCGGAGGGGCAGACCCAGTACTTC.

V is TRBV5-1 and J is TRBJ2-5; 7 positions match TRBD1. CDR3 length equals 15 residues. The V segment lost 4 bases and the J segment 2 bases; nucleotides outside the gene matches: 8. Looked up from germline, CDR1 is SGHRS and CDR2 is YFSETQ. CDR3 sequence reads: CASSPGQELQETQYF. As DNA, the CDR3 is TGCGCCAGCAGCCCTGGACAGGAGTTACAAGAGACCCAGTACTTC.

This CDR3 is CASSPGQGAEAFF. CDR3 sequence (DNA): TGCGCCAGCAGCCCGGGACAGGGCGCTGAAGCTTTCTTT. The chain recombines TRBV5-1 with TRBJ1-1; TRBD1 agrees at 9 bases. CDR3 length equals 13 residues. V dropped 4 bases and J dropped 6; count of bases not matched to a gene: 4. Germline CDR1 and CDR2: SGHRS and YFSETQ.